Listed here are 18 T cell receptor beta chains from one sample, sequenced in a study of cytomegalovirus exposure and HLA in healthy donors. 13 Jbeta primers and 60 Vbeta primers were used for the PCR. Only in-frame clones appear in the TCRdb table, and some are missing; sequencing was by immunoSEQ multiplex PCR. There are about 120,000 clones in the sample; 60% to 85% occur only once, and about 2.6% lies in the top ten. Sequencing input: PBMCs. The receptors were gathered from a woman aged 40 to 49 in good health and CMV-seropositive.

The genes are TRBV6-1 and TRBJ2-2, with D perhaps matching TRBD2 (5 bases). CDR1 is MNHNS, CDR2 SASEGT, per germline. The CDR3 runs to 15 residues. V gave up 4 bases and J gave up 6 bases, with 15 bases separating them. As DNA, the CDR3 is TGTGCCAGCAGTGTGCAACTAGATCGGTCCGGGGAGCTGTTTTTT. It encodes CASSVQLDRSGELFF.

This chain links TRBV18 with TRBJ2-6; D perhaps matches TRBD2 (5 bases). This CDR3 has 18 residues. V was cut by 0 bases and J by 0 bases, with 12 bases left in between. Germline V CDR1 and CDR2: KGHSH, LQKENI. The CDR3 DNA sequence: TGTGCCAGCTCACCACCGAGCGAGGAGGCCTCTGGGGCCAACGTCCTGACTTTC. Encoded protein: CASSPPSEEASGANVLTF.

The chain has TRBV19 and TRBJ1-1; the D gene is possibly TRBD1 (5 bases). V was clipped by 3 bases and J by 7 bases, with 24 bases between them. CDR3 length equals 17 residues. Germline CDR1 reads LNHDA; CDR2 reads SQIVND (reference sequence). The CDR3 loop is CASSILVHLGAGGEAFF. For the CDR3, the DNA is TGTGCCAGTAGTATCCTTGTCCATCTAGGGGCAGGCGGTGAAGCTTTCTTT.

The chain combines TRBV11-2 with TRBJ2-7; TRBD1 aligns across 8 bases. CDR3 length equals 16 residues. Germline CDR1 and CDR2: SGHAT and FQNNGV. J gave up 0 bases and V 4 bases, and 8 bases lay outside the gene matches. CDR3 protein: CASSSSGTGPSYEQYF. DNA for the CDR3: TGTGCCAGCAGCTCTTCCGGGACAGGCCCCTCCTACGAGCAGTACTTC.

This clone is a singleton in its sample. The V call is TRBV5-1, the J call TRBJ2-7; 11 nucleotides line up with TRBD1. Germline assignment: CDR1 SGHRS and CDR2 YFSETQ. The CDR3 has 17 amino acids. Trimming took 3 bases from V and 4 from J; bases not matched to a gene: 12. CDR3 in DNA: TGCGCCAGCAGCTCTGCAACCGGGACAGGGGGGGTTTACGAGCAGTACTTC. The encoded protein is CASSSATGTGGVYEQYF.

CDR3 region: CASSYAQGALKLFF. The CDR3 bases are TGTGCCAGCAGTTACGCACAGGGGGCGTTGAAACTGTTTTTT. The chain has TRBV6-5 and TRBJ1-4; 9 positions agree with TRBD1. V was clipped by 2 bases and J by 11 bases; unmatched bases: 6. The CDR3 is made up of 14 amino acids. Germline CDR1 and CDR2: MNHEY and SVGAGI.

V and J are TRBV7-8 and TRBJ2-1; no reliable D call. The CDR3 is 13 residues long. The ends were cut back, 8 bases at V and 0 bases at J, with 8 bases in the middle. Germline CDR1 and CDR2: SGHVS and FQNEAQ. For the CDR3, the DNA is TGTGCCAGCCGACTTAACTCCTACAATGAGCAGTTCTTC. It translates to CASRLNSYNEQFF.

The V and J genes are TRBV27 and TRBJ2-7, with 14 bases fitting TRBD2. Germline-derived CDR1 and CDR2 are MNHEY and SMNVEV (reference sequence). CDR3 size: 15 residues. With V trimmed by 6 bases and J by 4 bases, 5 bases remained unmatched. The CDR3 protein is CASRPGTSGGYEQYF. DNA of the CDR3: TGTGCCAGCAGACCCGGGACTAGCGGGGGTTACGAGCAGTACTTC.

This chain uses TRBV5-1 with TRBJ2-3; 14 bases line up with TRBD2. This CDR3 region has 17 residues. Unmatched junction bases numbered 11, after V lost 5 bases and J lost 6 bases. Germline CDR1 is SGHRS and CDR2 is YFSETQ. Written as DNA, the CDR3 is TGCGCCAGCAGTACCGGACTAGCGGGGGGCCCGGTGGATACGCAGTATTTT. This gives the protein CASSTGLAGGPVDTQYF.

The chain couples TRBV18 to TRBJ2-7; tentative D call: TRBD2 (6 bases). The germline V gene encodes CDR1 KGHSH and CDR2 LQKENI. The ends were cut back, 0 bases at V and 6 bases at J, with 12 bases in the middle. The CDR3 has 14 residues. CDR3 loop: CASSPPVGGGEQYF. CDR3 in DNA: TGTGCCAGCTCACCACCGGTGGGGGGTGGCGAGCAGTACTTC.

In its sample, this clone was seen once. The chain couples TRBV29-1 to TRBJ1-1; unclear D gene. The V end was cut by 3 bases, the J end by 6 bases, with 8 bases between. In germline, CDR1 is SQVTM, CDR2 ANQGSEA. The CDR3 is 11 amino acids. The CDR3 reads CSVEPGAEAFF. DNA of the CDR3: TGCAGCGTTGAGCCAGGCGCTGAAGCTTTCTTT. Combining the CDR3 with reference TRBV29-1 and TRBJ1-1 gives the whole variable domain SAVISQKPSRDICQRGTSLTIQCQVDSQVTMMFWYRQQPGQSLTLIATANQGSEATYESGFVIDKFPISRPNLTFSTLTVSNMSPEDSSIYLCSVEPGAEAFFGQGTRLTVV.

This sequence joins TRBV6-1 and TRBJ1-5; D might be TRBD1 (5 bases). Per the germline V gene, CDR1 is MNHNS and CDR2 is SASEGT. Trimming stripped 10 bases from V and 3 bases from J, with 13 bases between. The CDR3 consists of 13 residues. The chain's CDR3 is CATAGGSNQPQHF. The CDR3 nucleotides are TGTGCCACCGCCGGGGGTTCCAATCAGCCCCAGCATTTT.

This chain joins TRBV12-5 and TRBJ2-1; a weak D match, TRBD1 (6 bases). CDR3 length equals 15 residues. Trimming took 4 bases from V and 5 from J, leaving 15 bases between them. The germline gives CDR1 LGHNT, CDR2 FRNRAP. CDR3 in DNA: TGTGCTAGTGGTTCGGAACAGGGTCCCCACAATGAGCAGTTCTTC. It is translated as CASGSEQGPHNEQFF.

The V and J genes are TRBV19 and TRBJ2-1; 12 nucleotides line up with TRBD2. This CDR3 spans 17 amino acids. With 4 bases clipped from V and 5 bases from J, the junction kept 9 bases outside the gene matches. Germline V gene data show CDR1 as LNHDA and CDR2 as SQIVND (reference sequence). CDR3 nucleotide sequence: TGTGCCAGTAGTACCCGACTAGCGGGAGTGATTCACAATGAGCAGTTCTTC. It codes for CASSTRLAGVIHNEQFF. Drawing the rest from reference TRBV19 and TRBJ2-1, the complete variable domain is DGGITQSPKYLFRKEGQNVTLSCEQNLNHDAMYWYRQDPGQGLRLIYYSQIVNDFQKGDIAEGYSVSREKKESFPLTVTSAQKNPTAFYLCASSTRLAGVIHNEQFFGPGTRLTVL.

V and J are TRBV5-1 and TRBJ1-2; no definite D call. CDR3 length: 13 residues. The V gene's germline CDR1 is SGHRS and CDR2 YFSETQ. Trimming left V 4 bases short and J 3 bases short, with 10 bases between. The CDR3 region is CASSLRTDYGYTF. In DNA form, the CDR3 reads TGCGCCAGCAGCCTTAGGACTGACTATGGCTACACCTTC.

This clone appeared a few times. This sequence joins TRBV5-1 and TRBJ2-5; tentative D call: TRBD1 (6 bases). Germline values: CDR1 SGHRS, CDR2 YFSETQ. Trimming took off 4 bases at V and 1 base at J, with 11 bases between the two ends. The CDR3 sequence is 14 residues long. CDR3 residues: CASSTGQPQETQYF. The CDR3 nucleotides read TGCGCCAGCAGCACTGGACAGCCCCAAGAGACCCAGTACTTC.

This clone was counted only a few times. The chain joins TRBV11-3 to TRBJ2-1, with D maybe TRBD1 (6 bases). The germline gives CDR1 SGHNT, CDR2 YENEEA. Trimming shortened V by 10 bases and J by 5 bases, and 15 bases separated the two germline ends. This CDR3 spans 13 amino acids. CDR3 nucleotides: TGTGCCACGTCCAGGGGAGCTAACAATGAGCAGTTCTTC. Translating it yields CATSRGANNEQFF.

This chain links TRBV19 with TRBJ1-3; 7 bases map to TRBD1. Germline V gene data show CDR1 as LNHDA and CDR2 as SQIVND (reference sequence). The CDR3 runs to 16 residues. V was clipped by 3 bases and J by 0 bases; unmatched bases: 5. Here the CDR3 reads CASSMDRLNSGNTIYF. The CDR3 DNA sequence: TGTGCCAGTAGTATGGACAGGTTGAACTCTGGAAACACCATATATTTT.